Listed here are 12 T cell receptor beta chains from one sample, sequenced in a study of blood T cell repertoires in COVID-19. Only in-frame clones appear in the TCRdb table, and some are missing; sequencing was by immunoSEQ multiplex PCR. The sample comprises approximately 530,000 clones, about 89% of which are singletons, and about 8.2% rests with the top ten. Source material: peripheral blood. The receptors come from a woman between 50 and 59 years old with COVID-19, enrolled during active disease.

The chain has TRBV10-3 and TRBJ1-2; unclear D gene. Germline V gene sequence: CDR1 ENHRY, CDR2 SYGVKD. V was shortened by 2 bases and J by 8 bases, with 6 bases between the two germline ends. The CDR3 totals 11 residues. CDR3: CAISEDNGYTF. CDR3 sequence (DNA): TGTGCCATCAGTGAGGACAACGGCTACACCTTC.

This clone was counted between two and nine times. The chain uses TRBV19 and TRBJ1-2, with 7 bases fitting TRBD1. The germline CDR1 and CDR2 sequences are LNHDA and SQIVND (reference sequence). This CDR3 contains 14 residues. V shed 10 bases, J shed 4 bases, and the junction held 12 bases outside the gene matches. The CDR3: CATLGTVASYGYTF. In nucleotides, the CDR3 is TGTGCCACCCTGGGGACAGTGGCCTCCTATGGCTACACCTTC.

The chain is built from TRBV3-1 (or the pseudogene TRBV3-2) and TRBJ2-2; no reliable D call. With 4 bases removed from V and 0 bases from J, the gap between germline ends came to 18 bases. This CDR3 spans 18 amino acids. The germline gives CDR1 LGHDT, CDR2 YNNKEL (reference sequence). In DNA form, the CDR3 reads TGTGCCAGCAGCCCAAGCTATATTACAGAAACGAACACCGGGGAGCTGTTTTTT. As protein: CASSPSYITETNTGELFF.

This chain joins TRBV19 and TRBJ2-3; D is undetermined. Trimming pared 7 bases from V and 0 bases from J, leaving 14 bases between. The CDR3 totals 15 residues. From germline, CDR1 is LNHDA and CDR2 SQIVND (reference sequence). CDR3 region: CASTDGGASTDTQYF. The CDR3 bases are TGTGCCAGTACCGATGGCGGAGCTAGCACAGATACGCAGTATTTT.

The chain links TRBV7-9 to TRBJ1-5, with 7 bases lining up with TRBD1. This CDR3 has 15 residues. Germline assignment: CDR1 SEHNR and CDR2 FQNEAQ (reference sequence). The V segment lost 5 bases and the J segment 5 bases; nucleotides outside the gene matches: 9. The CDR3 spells CASSMGRGLDQPQHF. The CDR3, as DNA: TGTGCCAGCAGCATGGGAAGGGGGCTTGATCAGCCCCAGCATTTT.

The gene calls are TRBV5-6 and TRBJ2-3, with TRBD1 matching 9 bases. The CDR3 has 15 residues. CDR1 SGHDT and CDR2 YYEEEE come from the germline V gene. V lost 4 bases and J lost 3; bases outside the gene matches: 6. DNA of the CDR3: TGTGCCAGCAGCCCGGGACAGGGAGGAACAGATACGCAGTATTTT. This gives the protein CASSPGQGGTDTQYF.

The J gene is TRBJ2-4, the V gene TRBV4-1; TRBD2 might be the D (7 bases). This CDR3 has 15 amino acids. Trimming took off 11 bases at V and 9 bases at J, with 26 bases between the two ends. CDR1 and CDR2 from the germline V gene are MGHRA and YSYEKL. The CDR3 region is CAREGGRDPNSIQYF. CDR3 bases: TGCGCCCGTGAGGGGGGGCGCGACCCTAATTCCATTCAGTACTTC.

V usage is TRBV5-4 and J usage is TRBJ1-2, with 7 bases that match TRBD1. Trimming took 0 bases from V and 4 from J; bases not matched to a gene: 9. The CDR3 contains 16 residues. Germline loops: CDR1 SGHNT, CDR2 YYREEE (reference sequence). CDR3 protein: CASSLASGTDRYGYTF. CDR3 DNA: TGTGCCAGCAGCTTGGCCTCCGGGACAGACCGCTATGGCTACACCTTC.

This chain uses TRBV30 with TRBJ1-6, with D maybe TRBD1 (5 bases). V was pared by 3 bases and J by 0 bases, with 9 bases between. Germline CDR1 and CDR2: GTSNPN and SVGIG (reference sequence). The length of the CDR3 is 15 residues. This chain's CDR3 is CAWRDTDSYNSPLHF. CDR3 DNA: TGTGCCTGGAGGGACACTGACTCCTATAATTCACCCCTCCACTTT.

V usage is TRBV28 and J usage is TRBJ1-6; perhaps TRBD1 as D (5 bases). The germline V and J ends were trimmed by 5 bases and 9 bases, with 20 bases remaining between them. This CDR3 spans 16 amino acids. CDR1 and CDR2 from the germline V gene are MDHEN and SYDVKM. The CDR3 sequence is CASSAAINQGFSPLHF. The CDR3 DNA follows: TGTGCCAGCAGTGCGGCGATAAATCAGGGATTTTCACCCCTCCACTTT.

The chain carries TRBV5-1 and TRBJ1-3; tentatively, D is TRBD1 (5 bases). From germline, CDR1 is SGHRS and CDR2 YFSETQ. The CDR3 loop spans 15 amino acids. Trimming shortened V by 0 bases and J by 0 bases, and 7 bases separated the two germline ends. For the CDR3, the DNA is TGCGCCAGCAGCTTGGACAGGAACTCTGGAAACACCATATATTTT. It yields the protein CASSLDRNSGNTIYF.

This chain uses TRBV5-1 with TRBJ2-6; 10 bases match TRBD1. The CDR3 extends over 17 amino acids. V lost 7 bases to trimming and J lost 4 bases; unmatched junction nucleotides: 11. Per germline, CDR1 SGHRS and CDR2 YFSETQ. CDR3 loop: CASSETGGLSGANVLTF. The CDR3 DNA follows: TGCGCCAGCTCCGAGACAGGGGGCCTATCCGGGGCCAACGTCCTGACTTTC.